Shown below are 10 T cell receptor beta chains from a single sample sequenced in a study of T-cell memory formation after mild COVID-19. TCRdb redid the calling of the 5' RACE reads with MiXCR, one entry per CDR3 protein. The sample consists of hundreds of thousands of distinct CDR3 sequences, approximately 19% of them appearing once. Sequencing used PBMCs or a T cell subset sorted from them (not recorded which). Receptors were obtained from a man aged 18-30 years who had mild COVID-19 (a few samples of this study predate the infection). Cell type and time point are not known.

This clonotype was detected a few times. The rearrangement joins TRBV7-9 to TRBJ2-1; D is perhaps TRBD1 or TRBD2 (7 bases each). V lost 4 bases and J lost 14, with 15 bases in between. The germline V gene encodes CDR1 SEHNR and CDR2 FQNEAQ (reference sequence). The CDR3 contains 12 residues. CDR3 sequence (DNA): TGTGCCAGCAGCTCCCAGCGGGACAGCAAGTTCTTC. This codes for CASSSQRDSKFF.

This clonotype was seen ten or more times. J is TRBJ2-5 and V is TRBV20-1; D is uncertain. Between the trimmed V and J ends, which lost 6 bases and 10 bases, there was a span of 24 bases. This CDR3 has 14 residues. Germline values: CDR1 DFQATT, CDR2 SNEGSKA (reference sequence). The CDR3 here is CSAQRRLASIGQYF. The CDR3 nucleotides are TGCAGTGCCCAGAGGCGGTTGGCCTCTATTGGCCAGTACTTC.

The J gene is TRBJ2-5, the V gene TRBV4-3; D uncertain. This CDR3 has 13 amino acids. Trimming took off 0 bases at V and 7 bases at J, with 9 bases between the two ends. The germline V gene has CDR1 LGHNA and CDR2 YSLEER. This CDR3 reads CASSQDRYGTQYF. Here the CDR3 DNA reads TGCGCCAGCAGCCAAGATCGATATGGGACCCAGTACTTC.

Ten or more counts support this clonotype. This chain links TRBV10-3 with TRBJ2-3; D possibly uses TRBD1 or TRBD2 (6 bases each). The V end lost 3 bases, the J end lost 5 bases, and 12 bases lay between the germline ends. CDR1 ENHRY and CDR2 SYGVKD come from the germline V gene. This CDR3 is built from 14 residues. CDR3 sequence: CAISEGGSGDTQYF. As DNA, the CDR3 is TGTGCCATCAGTGAAGGGGGGTCCGGAGATACGCAGTATTTT.

This chain links TRBV30 with TRBJ1-3, with TRBD1 matching 7 bases. The CDR3 has 14 residues. The V and J ends lost 4 bases and 4 bases, in that order; junction bases with no gene match: 7. Germline-derived CDR1 and CDR2 are GTSNPN and SVGIG (reference sequence). DNA for the CDR3: TGTGCCTGGATTCAACCGGGACAGGGAAACACCATATATTTT. Translated, it gives CAWIQPGQGNTIYF.

A few counts support this clonotype. V is TRBV7-2 and J is TRBJ2-7; either TRBD1 or TRBD2 may supply D (5 bases each). Trimming left V 1 base short and J 5 bases short, with 15 bases between. Germline loops: CDR1 SGHTA, CDR2 FQGNSA. This CDR3 is built from 15 residues. DNA of the CDR3: TGTGCCAGCAGCTTAGGGGTAGGGACGGTCAACGAGCAGTACTTC. This translates into CASSLGVGTVNEQYF.

This clonotype has only a few counts. This rearrangement joins TRBV28 to TRBJ2-3; 7 nucleotides agree with TRBD2. V shed 7 bases and J 1 base; nucleotides not matched to a gene: 5. The length of the CDR3 is 14 residues. Looked up from germline, CDR1 is MDHEN and CDR2 is SYDVKM. CDR3 residues: CASNRAGRTDTQYF. DNA of the CDR3: TGTGCCAGCAATCGAGCGGGGCGCACAGATACGCAGTATTTT.

This clonotype was seen a handful of times. The CDR3 DNA sequence: TGCGCCAGCAGCGCCTATAGGGGGACAGGGAACACCGGGGAGCTGTTTTTT. It translates to CASSAYRGTGNTGELFF. The genes are TRBV10-1 and TRBJ2-2, with TRBD1 identical over 8 bases. Trimming at V came to 6 bases and at J to 1 base, leaving 10 bases not matched to a gene. CDR3 size: 17 residues. From germline, CDR1 is WNHNN and CDR2 SYGVQD (reference sequence).

The V and J genes are TRBV12-3 or TRBV12-4 and TRBJ2-5; no clear D. The CDR3 totals 13 residues. Deletions cut 5 bases from V and 5 bases from J, with 12 bases between. The CDR3 region is CASSRVVGETQYF. As DNA, the CDR3 is TGTGCCAGCAGTCGAGTAGTCGGGGAGACCCAGTACTTC.

This clonotype was seen only a few times. The chain employs TRBV9 and TRBJ2-1, with D unclear. The CDR3 is 15 residues long. The V gene's germline CDR1 is SGDLS and CDR2 YYNGEE. The germline V and J ends were trimmed by 0 bases and 0 bases, with 7 bases remaining between them. This chain's CDR3 is CASSVGSSSYNEQFF. The CDR3 DNA reads as TGTGCCAGCAGCGTAGGGTCAAGCTCCTACAATGAGCAGTTCTTC.